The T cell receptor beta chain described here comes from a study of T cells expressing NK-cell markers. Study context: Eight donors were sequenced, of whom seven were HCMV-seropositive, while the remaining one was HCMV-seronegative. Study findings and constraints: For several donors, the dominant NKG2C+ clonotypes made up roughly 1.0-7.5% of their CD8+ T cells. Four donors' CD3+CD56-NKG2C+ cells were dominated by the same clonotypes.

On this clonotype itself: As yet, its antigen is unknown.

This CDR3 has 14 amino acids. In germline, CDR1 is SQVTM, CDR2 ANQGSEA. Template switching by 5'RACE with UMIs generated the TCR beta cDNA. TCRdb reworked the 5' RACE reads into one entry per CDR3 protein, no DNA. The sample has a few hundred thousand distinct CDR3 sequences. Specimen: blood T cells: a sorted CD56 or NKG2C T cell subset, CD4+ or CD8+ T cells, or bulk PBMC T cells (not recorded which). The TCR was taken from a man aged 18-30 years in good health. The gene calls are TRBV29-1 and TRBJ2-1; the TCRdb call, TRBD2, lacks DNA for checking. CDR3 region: CSVVSRGRGGEQFF.